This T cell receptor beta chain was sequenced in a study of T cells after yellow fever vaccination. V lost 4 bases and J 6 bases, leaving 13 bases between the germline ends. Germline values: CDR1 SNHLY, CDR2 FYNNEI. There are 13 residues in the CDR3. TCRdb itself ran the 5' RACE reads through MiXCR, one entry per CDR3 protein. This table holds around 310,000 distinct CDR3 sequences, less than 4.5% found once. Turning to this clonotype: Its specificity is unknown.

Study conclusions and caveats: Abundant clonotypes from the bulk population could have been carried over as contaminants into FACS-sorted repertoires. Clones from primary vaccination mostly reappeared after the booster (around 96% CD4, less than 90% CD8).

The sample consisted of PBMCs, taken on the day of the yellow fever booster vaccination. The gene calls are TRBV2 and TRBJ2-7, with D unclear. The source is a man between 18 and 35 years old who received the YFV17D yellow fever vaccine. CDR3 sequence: CASSVLGSSEQYF. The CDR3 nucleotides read TGTGCCAGCAGTGTTCTGGGGTCAAGCGAGCAGTACTTC.